The subject of this entry is one T cell receptor (beta chain). Its antigen is as yet unknown. The sample is drawn from a study of cytomegalovirus exposure and HLA in healthy donors. From germline, CDR1 is SEHNR and CDR2 FQNEAQ (reference sequence). Trimming cost V 5 bases and J 4 bases; bases outside gene matches: 5. The length of the CDR3 is 15 residues. PCR was performed using 60 Vbeta and 13 Jbeta primers. Original methodology: A follow-up analysis tallied around 80 million unique TCR beta chains, about 11 million shared. Measured with immunoSEQ multiplex PCR; TCRdb has only the in-frame clones, and not every one. The D gene and trimming were derived from the DNA, and the V and J assignments and clone size from that table. Of about 79,000 clones listed, 70% to 85% are singletons. Findings and caveats of the study: TCR beta V segments were, for the most part, productive about 87% or about 30% of the time in an earlier analysis. Solely CMV serostatus was available to characterize immune exposure. Based on reports, TCR beta sequences accurately predicted HLA-A and HLA-B alleles for most subjects.

The material sequenced was PBMCs. This sequence was found in a man aged 55 to 70 in good health and CMV-seronegative. The chain links TRBV7-9 to TRBJ2-2; TRBD2 aligns across 9 bases. CDR3 protein: CASSPWREGTGELFF. DNA for the CDR3: TGTGCCAGCAGCCCCTGGCGGGAGGGCACCGGGGAGCTGTTTTTT.